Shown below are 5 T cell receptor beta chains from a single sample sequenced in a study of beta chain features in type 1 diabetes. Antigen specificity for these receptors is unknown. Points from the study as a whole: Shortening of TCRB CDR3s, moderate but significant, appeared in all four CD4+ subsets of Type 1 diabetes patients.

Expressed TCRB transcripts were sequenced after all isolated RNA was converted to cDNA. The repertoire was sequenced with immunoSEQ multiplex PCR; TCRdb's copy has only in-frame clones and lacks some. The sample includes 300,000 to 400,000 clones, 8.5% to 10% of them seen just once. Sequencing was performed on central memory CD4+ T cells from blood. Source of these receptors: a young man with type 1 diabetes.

In DNA form, the CDR3 reads TGTGCCATAGGCGGTAGCGTCACAGATACGCAGTATTTT. Protein product: CAIGGSVTDTQYF. V and J are TRBV6-1 and TRBJ2-3; tentatively, D is TRBD2 (5 bases). The V end lost 10 bases, the J end lost 2 bases, and 13 bases lay between the germline ends. The CDR3 runs to 13 residues. CDR1 and CDR2 (germline): MNHNS, SASEGT.

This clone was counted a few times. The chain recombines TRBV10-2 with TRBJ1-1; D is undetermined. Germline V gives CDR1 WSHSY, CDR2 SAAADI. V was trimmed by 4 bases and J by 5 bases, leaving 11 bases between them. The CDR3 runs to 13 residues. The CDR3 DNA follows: TGCGCCAGCAGTGGGGATTCGAGGACTGAAGCTTTCTTT. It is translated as CASSGDSRTEAFF.

The CDR3 loop is CASSLGGDRGLSYGYTF. The CDR3 region has the DNA TGTGCCAGCAGTTTAGGAGGGGACAGGGGGCTAAGCTATGGCTACACCTTC. This chain links TRBV28 with TRBJ1-2; TRBD1 aligns across 12 bases. J gave up 4 bases and V 2 bases, and 8 bases lay outside the gene matches. Germline CDR1 MDHEN, CDR2 SYDVKM. CDR3 length equals 17 residues.

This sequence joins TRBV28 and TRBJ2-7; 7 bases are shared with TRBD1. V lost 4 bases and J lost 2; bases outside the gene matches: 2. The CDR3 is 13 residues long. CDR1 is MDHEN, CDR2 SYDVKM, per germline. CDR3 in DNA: TGTGCCAGCAGTTGGACAGGAGCCTACGAGCAGTACTTC. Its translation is CASSWTGAYEQYF.

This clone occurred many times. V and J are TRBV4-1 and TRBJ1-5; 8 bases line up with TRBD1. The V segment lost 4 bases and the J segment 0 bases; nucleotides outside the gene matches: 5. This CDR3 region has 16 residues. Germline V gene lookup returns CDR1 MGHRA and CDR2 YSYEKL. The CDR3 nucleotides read TGCGCCAGCAGCCGTCAGGGGGCACTTAGCAATCAGCCCCAGCATTTT. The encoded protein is CASSRQGALSNQPQHF.